A selection of T cell receptor beta chains follows, all from one sample in a study of cytomegalovirus exposure and HLA in healthy donors. Some clones are missing from TCRdb's copy, which holds only in-frame ones; the method was immunoSEQ multiplex PCR. The sample has 150,000 to 200,000 clones, 65% to 85% seen once. What was sequenced was PBMCs. Receptors originate from a man aged 55 to 70 in good health and CMV-seronegative. CDR3s include the opening cysteine and the closing phenylalanine or tryptophan. D genes are given only for firm matches. Part of the rows lack a size; the others show once, few, many or a class for expanded clones.

V gene,clone size,D gene,J gene,CDR3 protein,CDR3 DNA
TRBV6-5,.,.,TRBJ1-3,CASSWVRGGEDTIYF,TGTGCCAGCAGTTGGGTCAGGGGAGGGGAAGACACCATATATTTT
TRBV5-8,.,.,TRBJ1-2,CASSLAWQGSGYTF,TGTGCCAGCAGCTTGGCCTGGCAGGGGTCGGGCTACACCTTC
TRBV9,.,TRBD1,TRBJ2-5,CASSTGQVYQETQYF,TGTGCCAGCAGCACGGGACAGGTATACCAAGAGACCCAGTACTTC
TRBV5-1,few,.,TRBJ1-6,CASSLGTIGNSPLHF,TGCGCCAGCAGCTTGGGGACAATTGGTAATTCACCCCTCCACTTT
TRBV21-1,.,.,TRBJ2-5,CASPSTAGRQETQYF,TGTGCCAGCCCTTCGACGGCAGGGAGGCAAGAGACCCAGTACTTC
TRBV30,.,.,TRBJ1-3,CASSPGGAGSGNTIYF,TGTGCCTCCTCCCCGGGGGGAGCCGGCTCTGGAAACACCATATATTTT
TRBV5-4,.,TRBD2,TRBJ2-3,CASSLGLAGGMTQYF,TGTGCCAGCAGCTTGGGACTAGCGGGGGGGATGACGCAGTATTTT
TRBV7-8,.,TRBD2,TRBJ2-7,CASSSLGGRGYEQYF,TGTGCCAGCAGCTCGCTCGGCGGGAGAGGCTACGAGCAGTACTTC
TRBV9,few,TRBD1,TRBJ1-3,CASSVDRDGTGTGNTIYF,TGTGCCAGCAGCGTAGATCGGGATGGGACAGGGACGGGAAACACCATATATTTT
TRBV29-1,.,.,TRBJ2-7,CSVAFGGVTYEQYF,TGCAGCGTTGCATTCGGAGGGGTAACCTACGAGCAGTACTTC
TRBV19,.,.,TRBJ1-2,CASSIQGYGYTF,TGTGCCAGTAGTATTCAGGGCTATGGCTACACCTTC
TRBV7-9,.,TRBD2,TRBJ2-7,CASSPSGGAYEQYF,TGTGCCAGCAGCCCTAGCGGGGGGGCCTACGAGCAGTACTTC
TRBV19,.,.,TRBJ1-6,CASSSWRQPDNSPLHF,TGTGCCAGTAGCTCGTGGAGACAGCCCGATAATTCACCCCTCCACTTT
TRBV11-2,.,TRBD1,TRBJ1-2,CASSFLGTGAGYGYTF,TGTGCCAGCAGCTTCCTCGGGACAGGGGCTGGCTATGGCTACACCTTC
TRBV28,few,.,TRBJ1-4,CASSGRAGATNEKLFF,TGTGCCAGCAGCGGCCGTGCGGGAGCAACTAATGAAAAACTGTTTTTT
TRBV6-5,.,TRBD1,TRBJ2-3,CASSYSGTGVDTQYF,TGTGCCAGCAGTTACTCCGGGACAGGGGTAGATACGCAGTATTTT
TRBV28,.,.,TRBJ1-5,CASSLTPGQNHQPQHF,TGTGCCAGCAGTTTGACCCCAGGGCAGAACCATCAGCCCCAGCATTTT
TRBV29-1,.,TRBD1,TRBJ1-1,CSVAGGLLNTEAFF,TGCAGCGTTGCAGGGGGGCTACTGAACACTGAAGCTTTCTTT
TRBV5-4,.,TRBD2,TRBJ2-7,CASSLKQLAGADEQYF,TGTGCCAGCAGCTTGAAACAACTAGCGGGAGCGGACGAGCAGTACTTC
TRBV5-5,.,.,TRBJ1-2,CASSLRQGRDYGYTF,TGTGCCAGCAGCTTGAGGCAGGGGAGAGACTATGGCTACACCTTC
TRBV4-3,.,.,TRBJ2-3,CASSQDFTHTSTDTQYF,TGCGCCAGCAGCCAAGACTTTACGCATACTAGCACAGATACGCAGTATTTT
TRBV27,.,.,TRBJ1-1,CASSQGSVTEAFF,TGTGCCAGTTCACAGGGCTCAGTCACTGAAGCTTTCTTT
TRBV29-1,.,.,TRBJ1-2,CSVEKRGQGYGYTF,TGCAGCGTTGAGAAGCGGGGCCAGGGCTATGGCTACACCTTC
TRBV5-1,.,TRBD1,TRBJ1-6,CASSSSTGGYNSPLHF,TGCGCCAGCAGCTCCTCAACAGGGGGCTATAATTCACCCCTCCACTTT
TRBV5-1,.,TRBD2,TRBJ2-1,CASSSPVSSGGAKRDEQFF,TGCGCCAGCAGCTCTCCAGTCTCGAGCGGGGGGGCCAAAAGAGATGAGCAGTTCTTC
TRBV7-9,.,.,TRBJ1-2,CASSLKGDRFYGYTF,TGTGCCAGCAGCCTCAAAGGGGATAGGTTTTATGGCTACACCTTC
TRBV10-3,.,TRBD1,TRBJ1-1,CAISGGTGATEAFF,TGTGCCATCAGTGGGGGGACAGGGGCCACTGAAGCTTTCTTT
TRBV5-1,.,.,TRBJ2-3,CASSLEDFRTDTQYF,TGCGCCAGCAGCCTGGAGGACTTCCGCACAGATACGCAGTATTTT
TRBV27,few,TRBD1,TRBJ1-2,CASSLTGATDGYTF,TGTGCCAGCAGCCTGACAGGGGCTACGGATGGCTACACCTTC
TRBV5-4,.,TRBD1,TRBJ2-7,CASSLGTGVLGEQYF,TGTGCCAGCAGCTTGGGGACAGGGGTTTTGGGCGAGCAGTACTTC
TRBV27,.,.,TRBJ2-3,CASSFSTPTDTQYF,TGTGCCAGCAGTTTCTCAACTCCCACAGATACGCAGTATTTT
TRBV27,.,TRBD2,TRBJ2-3,CASSSTSGGTDTQYF,TGTGCCAGCAGTTCGACTAGCGGGGGCACAGATACGCAGTATTTT
TRBV7-9,.,TRBD1,TRBJ2-7,CASNPPGQGYEQYF,TGTGCCAGTAATCCTCCGGGACAGGGCTACGAGCAGTACTTC
TRBV6-1,once,.,TRBJ2-2,CASSLSLTGELFF,TGTGCCAGCAGTCTTTCCCTCACCGGGGAGCTGTTTTTT
TRBV10-1,.,TRBD1,TRBJ2-3,CASSEGTGGKDTQYF,TGCGCCAGCAGTGAGGGGACAGGGGGAAAAGATACGCAGTATTTT
TRBV5-1,.,TRBD2,TRBJ2-7,CASSLTFHGTSASYEQYF,TGCGCCAGCAGCTTGACCTTTCACGGGACTAGCGCCTCCTACGAGCAGTACTTC
TRBV6-6,few,.,TRBJ1-6,CASSYGQDYSPLHF,TGTGCCAGCAGTTACGGACAAGATTATTCACCCCTCCACTTT
TRBV6-1,.,TRBD2,TRBJ2-7,CASRTGLASSYEQYF,TGTGCCAGCAGAACGGGACTAGCGAGCTCCTACGAGCAGTACTTC
TRBV6-5,.,.,TRBJ1-1,CASSPTSGSDFF,TGTGCCAGCAGCCCCACCTCGGGGTCGGATTTCTTT
TRBV5-6,.,.,TRBJ2-3,CASSLGGLSTDTQYF,TGTGCCAGCAGCTTGGGAGGTCTGAGCACAGATACGCAGTATTTT
TRBV27,.,.,TRBJ1-6,CASRMRQSNNSPLHF,TGTGCCAGCAGAATGCGACAAAGCAATAATTCACCCCTCCACTTT
TRBV25-1,few,.,TRBJ2-7,CASRPKGGQMTYEQYF,TGTGCCAGCAGGCCGAAGGGGGGACAGATGACCTACGAGCAGTACTTC